This entry concerns a single TCR beta chain. These data come from a study of blood T cell repertoires in COVID-19. Turning to the study itself: The United States, Italy and Spain were the sources of the acute and convalescent COVID-19 samples. T cells, B-cell-depleted T cells, or PBMCs supplied cDNA or gDNA.

V gave up 7 bases and J gave up 6 bases; unmatched junction bases: 8. CDR1 is MNHNY and CDR2 is SVGAGI in the germline V gene (reference sequence). The CDR3 is made up of 14 amino acids. In the authors' workflow: It was from reference gene primer amplification that nucleated cell counts were estimated. Data came from immunoSEQ multiplex PCR; TCRdb stores just in-frame clones and leaves some out. The V and J calls and clone size were taken over from that table, and D and trimming were inferred from the DNA. Here the sample spans approximately 150,000 clones, approximately 80% being singletons. Sequencing was carried out using peripheral blood. J is TRBJ1-4 and V is TRBV6-6; TRBD1 matches 7 bases. This receptor was taken from a human donor in a cohort sampled during active COVID-19. Here the CDR3 DNA reads TGTGCCAGCACCTTGACAGGGTGGGATGAAAAACTGTTTTTT. It encodes CASTLTGWDEKLFF.